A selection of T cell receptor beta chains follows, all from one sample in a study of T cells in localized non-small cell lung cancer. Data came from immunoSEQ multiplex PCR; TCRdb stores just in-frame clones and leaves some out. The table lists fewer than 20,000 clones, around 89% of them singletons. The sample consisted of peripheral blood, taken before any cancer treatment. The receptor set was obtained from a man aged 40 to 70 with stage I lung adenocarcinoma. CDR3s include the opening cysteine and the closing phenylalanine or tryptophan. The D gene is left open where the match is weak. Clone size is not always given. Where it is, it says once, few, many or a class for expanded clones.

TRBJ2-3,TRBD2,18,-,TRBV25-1,CASSEKPLLAGRTDTQYF,TGTGCCAGCAGTGAAAAACCTTTACTAGCGGGGCGTACAGATACGCAGTATTTT
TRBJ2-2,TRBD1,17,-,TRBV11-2,CASSLGDRGNRAGELFF,TGTGCCAGCAGCTTAGGGGACAGGGGGAATCGAGCCGGGGAGCTGTTTTTT
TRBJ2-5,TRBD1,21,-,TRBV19,CASSTRPGTGALLEPRETQYF,TGTGCCAGTAGTACCCGCCCAGGGACAGGTGCGCTACTAGAACCAAGAGAGACCCAGTACTTC
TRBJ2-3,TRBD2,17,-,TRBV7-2,CASSFPRPGLETDTQYF,TGTGCCAGCAGCTTTCCCCGTCCGGGACTAGAGACAGATACGCAGTATTTT
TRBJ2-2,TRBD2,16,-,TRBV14,CASSPRTSGRARELFF,TGTGCCAGCAGCCCCCGGACTAGCGGGAGGGCTCGGGAGCTGTTTTTT
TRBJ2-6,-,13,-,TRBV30,CAWQVKGANVLTF,TGTGCCTGGCAAGTGAAAGGGGCCAACGTCCTGACTTTC
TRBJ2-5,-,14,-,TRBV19,CASSIADSQETQYF,TGTGCCAGTAGTATCGCGGACAGCCAAGAGACCCAGTACTTC
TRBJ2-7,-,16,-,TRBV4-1,CASSQAAGQISYEQYF,TGCGCCAGCAGCCAAGCGGCGGGACAGATCTCCTACGAGCAGTACTTC
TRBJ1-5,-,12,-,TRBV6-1,CAIGQGTQPQHF,TGTGCCATCGGGCAGGGGACTCAGCCCCAGCATTTT
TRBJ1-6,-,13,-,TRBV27,CASSFGVHSPLHF,TGTGCCAGCAGTTTTGGGGTACATTCACCCCTCCACTTT
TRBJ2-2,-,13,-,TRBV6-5,CASRLQGPGELFF,TGTGCCAGCAGACTCCAGGGTCCCGGGGAGCTGTTTTTT
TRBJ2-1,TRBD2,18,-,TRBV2,CASSEASGVSSSYNEQFF,TGTGCCAGCAGTGAAGCTAGCGGGGTATCAAGCTCCTACAATGAGCAGTTCTTC
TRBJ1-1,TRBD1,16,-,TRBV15,CATSETGTGMNTEAFF,TGTGCCACCAGCGAGACCGGGACAGGGATGAACACTGAAGCTTTCTTT
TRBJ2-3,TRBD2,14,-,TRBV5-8,CASIIAGATDTQYF,TGTGCCAGCATAATAGCGGGGGCCACAGATACGCAGTATTTT
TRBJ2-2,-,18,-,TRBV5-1,CASSLLPGENRNTGELFF,TGCGCCAGCAGCTTGCTCCCGGGGGAGAATCGGAACACCGGGGAGCTGTTTTTT
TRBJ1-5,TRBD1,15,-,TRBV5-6,CASSLTGGSNQPQHF,TGTGCCAGCAGCTTGACAGGGGGAAGCAATCAGCCCCAGCATTTT
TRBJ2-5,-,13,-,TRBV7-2,CASSLDRQETQYF,TGTGCCAGCAGCTTAGACAGACAAGAGACCCAGTACTTC
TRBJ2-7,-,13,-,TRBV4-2,CASSWGVFYEQYF,TGTGCCAGCAGCTGGGGTGTATTCTACGAGCAGTACTTC
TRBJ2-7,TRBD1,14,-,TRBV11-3,CASSPGQRTYEQYF,TGTGCCAGCAGCCCGGGACAGCGAACCTACGAGCAGTACTTC
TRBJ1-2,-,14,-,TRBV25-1,CASSALDSSDGYTF,TGTGCCAGCAGTGCCCTTGACAGCTCGGATGGCTACACCTTC
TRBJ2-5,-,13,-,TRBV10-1,CASSYSVEETQYF,TGCGCCAGCAGTTACAGCGTTGAAGAGACCCAGTACTTC
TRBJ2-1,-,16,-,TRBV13,CASSLQAFSSYNEQFF,TGTGCCAGCAGCTTGCAGGCCTTTAGCTCCTACAATGAGCAGTTCTTC
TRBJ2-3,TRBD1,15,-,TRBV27,CASSSRGPFVDTQYF,TGTGCCAGCAGTTCCAGGGGGCCGTTTGTGGATACGCAGTATTTT
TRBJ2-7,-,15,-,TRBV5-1,CASSGAGYPAYEQYF,TGCGCCAGCAGCGGGGCGGGCTATCCGGCCTACGAGCAGTACTTC
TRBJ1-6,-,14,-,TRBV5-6,CASSLLQGYSPLHF,TGTGCCAGCAGCTTATTGCAGGGCTATTCACCCCTCCACTTT
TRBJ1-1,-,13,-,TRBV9,CASSVVWNTEAFF,TGTGCCAGCAGCGTAGTGTGGAACACTGAAGCTTTCTTT
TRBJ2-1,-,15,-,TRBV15,CATSTRGRIVNEQFF,TGTGCCACCAGCACCCGGGGGAGGATAGTCAATGAGCAGTTCTTC
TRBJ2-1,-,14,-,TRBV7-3,CASSPSGSGDEQFF,TGTGCCAGCAGTCCTTCAGGGTCCGGCGATGAGCAGTTCTTC
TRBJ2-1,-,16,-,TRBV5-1,CASSLGGQSSYNEQFF,TGCGCCAGCAGCTTAGGGGGGCAATCCTCCTACAATGAGCAGTTCTTC
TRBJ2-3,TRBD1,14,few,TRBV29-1,CSVAGSGTGVTQYF,TGCAGCGTTGCTGGTTCCGGGACAGGGGTAACGCAGTATTTT
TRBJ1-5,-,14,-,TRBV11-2,CASSWAGAKAPQHF,TGTGCCAGCAGCTGGGCGGGGGCCAAAGCGCCCCAGCATTTT
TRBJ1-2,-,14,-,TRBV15,CATSAAEAPASYTF,TGTGCCACCAGCGCAGCGGAAGCTCCAGCCTCCTACACCTTC
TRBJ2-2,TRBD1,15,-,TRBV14,CASSRTGRGTGELFF,TGTGCCAGCAGCAGGACAGGGCGGGGCACCGGGGAGCTGTTTTTT
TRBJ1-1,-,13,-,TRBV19,CASSIRPNTEAFF,TGTGCCAGTAGTATCCGGCCGAACACTGAAGCTTTCTTT
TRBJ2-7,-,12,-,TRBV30,CAWSEKDYEQYF,TGTGCCTGGAGTGAAAAAGACTACGAGCAGTACTTC
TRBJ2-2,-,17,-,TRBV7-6,CASSLALGGVRPGELFF,TGTGCCAGCAGCTTAGCGCTGGGGGGAGTCCGCCCCGGGGAGCTGTTTTTT
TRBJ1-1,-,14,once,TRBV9,CASSVEGVNTEAFF,TGTGCCAGCAGCGTAGAAGGAGTTAACACTGAAGCTTTCTTT
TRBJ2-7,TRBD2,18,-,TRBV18,CASSPDSRSGIRPYEQYF,TGTGCCAGCTCACCGGACAGCCGTAGCGGGATAAGACCCTACGAGCAGTACTTC
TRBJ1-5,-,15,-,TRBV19,CASSIGGVFGQPQHF,TGTGCCAGTAGTATAGGAGGGGTCTTCGGTCAGCCCCAGCATTTT
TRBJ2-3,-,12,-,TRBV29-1,CSGGTSTDTQYF,TGCAGCGGGGGGACGAGCACAGATACGCAGTATTTT
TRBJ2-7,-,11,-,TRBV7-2,CASSRAYEQYF,TGTGCCAGCAGCCGGGCCTACGAGCAGTACTTC
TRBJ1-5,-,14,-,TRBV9,CASSVESGNQPQHF,TGTGCCAGCAGCGTCGAATCTGGCAATCAGCCCCAGCATTTT
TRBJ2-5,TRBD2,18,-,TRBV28,CASSFGALAPTGGETQYF,TGTGCCAGCAGTTTTGGGGCCCTAGCGCCAACGGGGGGAGAGACCCAGTACTTC
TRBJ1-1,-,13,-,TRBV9,CASSGYRNTEAFF,TGTGCCAGCAGCGGCTACAGGAACACTGAAGCTTTCTTT
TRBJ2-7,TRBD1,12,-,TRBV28,CASSPTGEWTYF,TGTGCCAGCAGTCCTACAGGGGAATGGACCTACTTC
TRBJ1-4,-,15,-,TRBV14,CASSPGRLPNEKLFF,TGTGCCAGCAGCCCGGGACGCCTCCCGAATGAAAAACTGTTTTTT
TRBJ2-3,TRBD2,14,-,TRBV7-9,CASSILAGGDTQYF,TGTGCCAGCAGCATTCTGGCGGGAGGGGATACGCAGTATTTT
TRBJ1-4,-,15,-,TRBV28,CASSALRQQNEKLFF,TGTGCCAGCAGCGCACTCAGACAGCAAAATGAAAAACTGTTTTTT
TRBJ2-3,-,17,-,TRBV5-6,CASSRIGVIGSTDTQYF,TGTGCCAGCAGCCGGATTGGGGTTATCGGTAGTACAGATACGCAGTATTTT
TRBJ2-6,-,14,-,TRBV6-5,CASTAFSGANVLTF,TGTGCCAGCACGGCGTTCTCTGGGGCCAACGTCCTGACTTTC
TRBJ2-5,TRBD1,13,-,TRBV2,CASSKTGFETQYF,TGTGCCAGCAGCAAGACAGGGTTCGAGACCCAGTACTTC
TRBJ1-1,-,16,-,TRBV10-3,CAISDGDKPMNTEAFF,TGTGCCATCAGTGATGGGGACAAGCCTATGAACACTGAAGCTTTCTTT
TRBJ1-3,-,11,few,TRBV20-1,CSAGSGNTIYF,TGCAGTGCGGGCTCTGGAAACACCATATATTTT
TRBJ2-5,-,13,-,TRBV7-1,CASSFRQQETQYF,TGTGCCAGCAGTTTCAGGCAGCAAGAGACCCAGTACTTC
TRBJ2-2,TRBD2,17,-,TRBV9,CASSLRAGAVETGELFF,TGTGCCAGCAGCTTAAGAGCGGGAGCGGTGGAGACCGGGGAGCTGTTTTTT
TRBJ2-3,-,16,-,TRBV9,CASSVESGTSTDTQYF,TGTGCCAGCAGCGTAGAAAGCGGAACTAGCACAGATACGCAGTATTTT